This TCR beta chain was recorded in a study of blood T cell repertoires in COVID-19 (TCRdb year 2020). About the full investigation: Samples from collaborators originated in the United States, Italy and Spain and spanned both the acute and convalescent phases of COVID-19. A de-identified subject ID, COVID-19 status, age in years and sex were almost always included in the sample metadata. Where HLA class I and class II types were available, the types were taken from metadata supplied by the sample provider, not from assay-based typing. The repertoires were made available in a free public database intended to serve as a resource for research on the immune response to SARS-CoV-2. Samples were obtained from the ongoing ImmuneRACE study (first 160 participants) and from 1,254 subjects provided by 6 global collaborators. The material from the prospective study consisted of cDNA or gDNA derived from T cells, B-cell-depleted T cells, or PBMCs. Subjects who had been exposed to COVID-19, were actively infected with it, or had recovered from it provided the deeply sampled blood TCRbeta repertoires that made up the dataset. Results the study describes overall, beyond this receptor: Clinical and demographic metadata were provided uncurated, with the amount varying by source and participant.

TCRbeta CDR3 regions were amplified from genomic DNA by means of the immunoSEQ Assay, a bias-controlled multiplex PCR. As for the original processing: Within the assay, amplification of reference gene primers was used to estimate how many nucleated cells each sample contained. To quantify the absolute abundance of each unique TCRbeta CDR3 rearrangement, sequence reads were collapsed and filtered. For each sample, productive Simpson clonality was calculated by taking the square root of Simpson's diversity index across productive rearrangements. TCRdb holds this immuneACCESS table with in-frame rearrangements only. Some clones are missing; in checked studies, unresolved V genes explain under half, and the rest has no known cause. The DNA gave D and trimming, while V, J and clone size come from that table. Within this sample are hundreds of thousands of clones, with 85% to 90% of them counted one time only. Clones ranked in the top ten supply roughly 7.3% of the sample.

V is reduced by 5 bases and J by 4 bases, leaving a spacing of 9 bases between them. The CDR3 covers 13 residues, taking in both the cysteine and the phenylalanine. Only CDR3 DNA remains: 39 bases, in frame from the first base. Sequences LGHNT (CDR1) and FRNRAP (CDR2) are obtained from the germline V gene. At one collaborating source in Seattle, patients were enrolled during active infection and were followed longitudinally through the course of disease. Each collaborating institution followed its own protocols to collect whole blood in K2EDTA tubes. For TCRbeta analysis, collaborators shipped samples as frozen whole blood, isolated PBMCs, or DNA extracted from either of those sample types. Points on this clone: No cognate antigen has been identified for it. Per-base quality was not reported, and no clone a single base away is much larger than it.

The source of this sequence is a woman aged 50 to 60 with COVID-19, enrolled during active disease. Sequenced: peripheral blood. The V and J genes are TRBV12-5 and TRBJ2-1; the D gene assignment is ambiguous. The DNA reads TGTGCTAGTGGTGCACTCAGGTACAATGAGCAGTTCTTC. This is translated as CASGALRYNEQFF.